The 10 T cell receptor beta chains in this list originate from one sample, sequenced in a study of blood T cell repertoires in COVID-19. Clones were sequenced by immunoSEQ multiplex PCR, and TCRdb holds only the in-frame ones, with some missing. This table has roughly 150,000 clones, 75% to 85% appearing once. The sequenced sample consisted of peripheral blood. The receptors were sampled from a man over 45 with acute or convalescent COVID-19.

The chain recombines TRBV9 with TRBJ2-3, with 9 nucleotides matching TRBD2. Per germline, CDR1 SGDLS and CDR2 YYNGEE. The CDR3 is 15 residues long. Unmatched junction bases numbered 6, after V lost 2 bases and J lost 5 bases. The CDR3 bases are TGTGCCAGCAGCGTCGGCGGGGGGGAGGTAGATACGCAGTATTTT. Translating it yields CASSVGGGEVDTQYF.

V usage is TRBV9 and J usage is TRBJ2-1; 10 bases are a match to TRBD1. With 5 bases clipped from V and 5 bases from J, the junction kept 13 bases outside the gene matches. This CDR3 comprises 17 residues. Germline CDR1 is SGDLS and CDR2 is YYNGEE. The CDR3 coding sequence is TGTGCCAGCAGTCGAACGACAGGGGGCGGGGGACACAATGAGCAGTTCTTC. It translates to CASSRTTGGGGHNEQFF.

This chain's CDR3 is CASRGAGGYNEQFF. For the CDR3, the DNA is TGTGCCAGCAGAGGCGCGGGAGGCTACAATGAGCAGTTCTTC. The chain joins TRBV7-9 to TRBJ2-1; 8 nucleotides agree with TRBD2. The CDR3 is 14 residues long. The J segment lost 3 bases and the V segment lost 6 bases, leaving 4 bases of the junction unmatched. Germline CDR1 SEHNR, CDR2 FQNEAQ (reference sequence). Combining the CDR3 with reference TRBV7-9 and TRBJ2-1 gives the whole variable domain DTGVSQNPRHKITKRGQNVTFRCDPISEHNRLYWYRQTLGQGPEFLTYFQNEAQLEKSRLLSDRFSAERPKGSFSTLEIQRTEQGDSAMYLCASRGAGGYNEQFFGPGTRLTVL.

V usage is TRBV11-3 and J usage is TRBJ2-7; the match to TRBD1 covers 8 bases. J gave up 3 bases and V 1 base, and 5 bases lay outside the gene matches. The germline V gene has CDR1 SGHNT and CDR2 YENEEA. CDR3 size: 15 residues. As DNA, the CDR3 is TGTGCCAGCAGCTTAGGGGGACAGGCGGGCTACGAGCAGTACTTC. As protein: CASSLGGQAGYEQYF.

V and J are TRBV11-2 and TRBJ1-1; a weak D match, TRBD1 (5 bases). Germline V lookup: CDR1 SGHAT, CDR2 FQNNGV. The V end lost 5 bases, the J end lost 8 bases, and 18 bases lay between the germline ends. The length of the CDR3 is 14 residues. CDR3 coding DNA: TGTGCCAGCAGCCCTCAAGCGGGGGTCGGCGAAGCTTTCTTT. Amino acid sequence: CASSPQAGVGEAFF. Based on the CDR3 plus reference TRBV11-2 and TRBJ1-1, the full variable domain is EAGVAQSPRYKIIEKRQSVAFWCNPISGHATLYWYQQILGQGPKLLIQFQNNGVVDDSQLPKDRFSAERLKGVDSTLKIQPAKLEDSAVYLCASSPQAGVGEAFFGQGTRLTVV.

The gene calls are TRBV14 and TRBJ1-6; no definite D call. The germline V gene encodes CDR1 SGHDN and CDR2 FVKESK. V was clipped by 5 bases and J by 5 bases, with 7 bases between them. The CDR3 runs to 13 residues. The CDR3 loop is CASSVSHNSPLHF. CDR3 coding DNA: TGTGCCAGCAGCGTGAGCCATAATTCACCCCTCCACTTT.

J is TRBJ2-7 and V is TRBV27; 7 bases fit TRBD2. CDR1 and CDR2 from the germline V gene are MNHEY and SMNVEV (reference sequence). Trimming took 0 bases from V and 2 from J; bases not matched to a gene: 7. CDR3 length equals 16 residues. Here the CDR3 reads CASSLSSSGRAYEQYF. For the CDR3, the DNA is TGTGCCAGCAGTTTATCCTCTAGCGGAAGAGCCTACGAGCAGTACTTC.

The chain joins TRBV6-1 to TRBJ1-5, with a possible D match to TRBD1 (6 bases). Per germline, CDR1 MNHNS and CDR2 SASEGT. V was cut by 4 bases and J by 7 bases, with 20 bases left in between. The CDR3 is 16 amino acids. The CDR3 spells CASSGTRQALKQPQHF. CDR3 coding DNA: TGTGCCAGCAGTGGTACACGACAGGCGCTCAAACAGCCCCAGCATTTT.

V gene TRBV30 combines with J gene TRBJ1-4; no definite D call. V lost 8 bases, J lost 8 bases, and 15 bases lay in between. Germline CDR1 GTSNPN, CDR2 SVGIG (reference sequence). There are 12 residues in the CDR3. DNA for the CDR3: TGTGCCGGGCAGTCGGGAGGGGAAAAACTGTTTTTT. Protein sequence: CAGQSGGEKLFF.

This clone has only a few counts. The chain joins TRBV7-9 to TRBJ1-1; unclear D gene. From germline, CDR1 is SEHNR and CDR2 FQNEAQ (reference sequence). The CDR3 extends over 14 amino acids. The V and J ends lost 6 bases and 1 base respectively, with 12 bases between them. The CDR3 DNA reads TGTGCCAGCAGTCGAACGGCGGCGAACACTGAAGCTTTCTTT. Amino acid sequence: CASSRTAANTEAFF. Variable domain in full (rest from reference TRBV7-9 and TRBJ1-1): DTGVSQNPRHKITKRGQNVTFRCDPISEHNRLYWYRQTLGQGPEFLTYFQNEAQLEKSRLLSDRFSAERPKGSFSTLEIQRTEQGDSAMYLCASSRTAANTEAFFGQGTRLTVV.